Presented here are 27 T cell receptor beta chains from one specimen sequenced in a study of tumor and adjacent non-tumor tissue in lung cancer (dated by TCRdb to 2016 to 2019). RNA was extracted from bulk unsorted tissue and checked for quality with a NanoDrop ND-1000 and an Agilent 2100. Library method: multiplex PCR. TCRdb names Illumina HiSeq 2500 as the instrument used. TCRbeta libraries were built by three rounds of nested PCR using primers (Table S4), following protocols modified from ARM-PCR. The public reads were reanalyzed by TCRdb: fastp trimming at Q25, MiXCR alignment, in-frame beta chains only. Each CDR3 protein appears once, grouped with its most common genes and DNA. For this sample the table gives about 200,000 distinct CDR3 sequences, of which 70% to 75% were detected only once. Roughly 24% of the sample is taken by the ten largest. The sequenced material came from lung tumor tissue. Receptors were obtained from a man aged 55 to 70 with non-small cell lung cancer.

The V call is TRBV5-1, the J call TRBJ1-5; D might be TRBD1 (6 bases). Trimming shortened V by 4 bases and J by 0 bases, and 11 bases separated the two germline ends. The CDR3 loop spans 15 amino acids. Germline V gene lookup returns CDR1 SGHRS and CDR2 YFSETQ. The CDR3 spells CASSPSGVSNQPQHF. CDR3 coding DNA: TGCGCCAGCAGCCCGTCAGGGGTTAGCAATCAGCCCCAGCATTTT.

The chain combines TRBV20-1 with TRBJ2-2; D remains unclear. Between the trimmed V and J ends, which lost 7 bases and 9 bases, there was a span of 24 bases. Germline assignment: CDR1 DFQATT and CDR2 SNEGSKA (reference sequence). The length of the CDR3 is 15 residues. The CDR3 here is CSVSGFGGLGWELFF. DNA of the CDR3: TGCAGTGTTAGTGGTTTTGGTGGCCTTGGCTGGGAGCTGTTTTTT.

V gene TRBV12-3 or TRBV12-4 combines with J gene TRBJ2-2; 8 bases line up with TRBD1. There are 15 residues in the CDR3. J gave up 4 bases and V 6 bases, and 7 bases lay outside the gene matches. The CDR3 bases are TGTGCCAGCAGCCAGGGGGCACGGGTCACCGGGGAGCTGTTTTTT. Amino acids: CASSQGARVTGELFF.

The chain links TRBV6-5 to TRBJ1-2; D gene ambiguous. CDR1 is MNHEY, CDR2 SVGAGI, per germline. This CDR3 comprises 15 residues. V lost 9 bases to trimming and J lost 4 bases, with 21 bases between them. The CDR3 bases are TGTGCCAGTAACAAACAACCGGACCACAGCTATGGCTACACCTTC. Its protein is CASNKQPDHSYGYTF.

About this clonotype: The conserved phenylalanine or tryptophan is not found at the CDR3 terminus, so this likely reflects a read error. V is TRBV20-1 and J is TRBJ2-7; 9 positions match TRBD2. From germline, CDR1 is DFQATT and CDR2 SNEGSKA (reference sequence). The CDR3 extends over 15 amino acids. In DNA, the CDR3 is TGCAGTCCTAGCCCGGCTAGCGGGGACTCCTACGAGCAGTACTAC. Protein product: CSPSPASGDSYEQYY.

Turning to this clonotype: This may arise from a read error, as a much more abundant clone is one base away. V usage is TRBV6-5 and J usage is TRBJ2-5; D possibly corresponds to TRBD1 (5 bases). The germline gives CDR1 MNHEY, CDR2 SVGAGI. This CDR3 is 13 amino acids long. V lost 10 bases and J lost 4, with 16 bases in between. CDR3 nucleotides: TGTGCCACCGTCAGGGAACCCCGAGAGACCCAGTACTTC. It is translated as CATVREPRETQYF.

This clonotype was seen ten or more times. The chain has TRBV29-1 and TRBJ1-6; D call uncertain. The CDR3 covers 12 residues. Germline values: CDR1 SQVTM, CDR2 ANQGSEA. Trimming took off 4 bases at V and 11 bases at J, with 12 bases between the two ends. In DNA form, the CDR3 reads TGCAGCGTTGGCGACGGCACCACACCCCTCCACTTT. As protein: CSVGDGTTPLHF.

Points on this clonotype: This may be a read error: a much more frequent sequence differs by one nucleotide. The genes are TRBV20-1 and TRBJ2-4, with a tentative D call TRBD2 (7 bases). Germline V gives CDR1 DFQATT, CDR2 SNEGSKA (reference sequence). CDR3 length: 13 amino acids. CDR3 DNA: TGCAGTGCACTAGCGCTAAGGGGGGACATTCGGTACTTC. Its protein is CSALALRGDIRYF.

This clonotype showed up many times. The chain has TRBV6-6 and TRBJ2-7; 7 positions match TRBD1. The CDR3 extends over 17 amino acids. Germline values: CDR1 MNHNY, CDR2 SVGAGI (reference sequence). The V and J ends lost 2 bases and 1 base, in that order; junction bases with no gene match: 11. The DNA for the CDR3 is TGTGCCAGCAGTTACCCTAGTAATCCGGGACAGTCCTACGAGCAGTACTTC. This translates into CASSYPSNPGQSYEQYF.

This clonotype was recorded at least ten times. The rearrangement links TRBV6-1 to TRBJ2-1; no clear D gene. Germline-derived CDR1 and CDR2 are MNHNS and SASEGT. The CDR3 sequence is 15 residues long. Deletions cut 2 bases from V and 4 bases from J, with 12 bases between. CDR3: CASSESTGSYNEQFF. The CDR3 DNA sequence: TGTGCCAGCAGTGAATCGACGGGCAGTTACAATGAGCAGTTCTTC.

The rearrangement links TRBV24-1 to TRBJ2-1, with TRBD2 matching over 9 bases. V dropped 4 bases and J dropped 4; count of bases not matched to a gene: 7. The CDR3 consists of 16 residues. Germline V gene lookup returns CDR1 KGHDR and CDR2 SFDVKD. The CDR3 sequence is CATSELAGDCYNEQFF. Written as DNA, the CDR3 is TGTGCCACCAGTGAGTTAGCGGGAGATTGTTACAATGAGCAGTTCTTC.

A word on this clonotype: A junction end diverges from the germline sequence, so it may reflect a read error. The chain employs TRBV11-2 and TRBJ2-3, with no clear D. This CDR3 is built from 13 residues. Per the germline V gene, CDR1 is SGHAT and CDR2 is FQNNGV. This chain's CDR3 is CASILDLTDTRYF. In nucleotides, the CDR3 is TGTGCCAGCATCTTAGATCTCACAGATACGCGGTATTTT.

As concerns this clonotype: Possible read error: a much larger clone is one base away. The CDR3 reads CNARAPGTEVSYEQYF. The CDR3 DNA is TGCAATGCTAGAGCTCCAGGGACAGAGGTATCCTACGAGCAGTACTTC. This chain uses TRBV20-1 with TRBJ2-7, with 7 bases matching TRBD1. The V gene's germline CDR1 is DFQATT and CDR2 SNEGSKA (reference sequence). The CDR3 spans 16 residues.

Comments on this clonotype: A junction boundary mismatches the germline segment, possibly from a read error. The J gene is TRBJ2-7, the V gene TRBV11-1; no reliable D call. Germline lookup yields CDR1 SGHAT and CDR2 FQDESV (reference sequence). CDR3 size: 16 residues. Here the CDR3 DNA reads TGTGCCAGCAGCTTAGCGATTCGCAATAACTCCTACGAGCAGTATTTC. Translating gives CASSLAIRNNSYEQYF.

A remark on this clonotype: This could be a read error, since a much larger clone is one nucleotide away. The J gene is TRBJ2-2, the V gene TRBV28; no clear D. Germline CDR1 MDHEN, CDR2 SYDVKM. The CDR3 covers 16 residues. Written as DNA, the CDR3 is TGTGCCACCAGTTTCGCGGATTTCGCGAACACCGGGGAGCTGTTTTTT. Translated, it gives CATSFADFANTGELFF.

As to this clonotype: A much larger clone is a single base away; this may be a read error. The chain is built from TRBV12-3 or TRBV12-4 and TRBJ2-7; D unclear. The CDR3 totals 11 residues. CDR3 region: CASSVTYGQYF. The CDR3 DNA follows: TGTGCCAGCAGTGTGACTTACGGGCAGTACTTC.

Of note for this clonotype: This CDR3 fails to terminate in the conserved phenylalanine or tryptophan, so it likely reflects a read error. The DNA is left out, because the CDR3 cannot be placed on it with certainty; the CDR3 is given as TCRdb lists it. V is TRBV6-1 and J is TRBJ1-5. The CDR3 length is 15 residues, termini included. Germline V gene sequence: CDR1 MNHNS, CDR2 SASEGT. This chain's CDR3 is CASSEQRGSMRAQHI.

As concerns this clonotype: The junction departs from the called germline gene at one end, perhaps through a read error. The chain is built from TRBV11-2 and TRBJ2-3; TRBD2 might be the D (5 bases). Germline assignment: CDR1 SGHAT and CDR2 FQNNGV. The CDR3 totals 15 residues. The CDR3 here is CASSFDRGTRDTEYF. CDR3 bases: TGTGCCAGTAGCTTCGACCGGGGTACAAGAGATACGGAGTATTTT.

On this clonotype itself: This could be a read error, since a much larger clone is one nucleotide away. V is TRBV6-6 and J is TRBJ2-5; D assignment may be TRBD1 or TRBD2 (5 bases each). The CDR3 length is 18 residues. CDR1 MNHNY and CDR2 SVGAGI come from the germline V gene (reference sequence). The chain's CDR3 is CASSYSSGYDYYQETRYF. The CDR3 DNA is TGTGCCAGCAGTTACTCGTCAGGGTACGACTACTACCAAGAGACCCGGTACTTC.

This clonotype showed up many times. The V and J genes are TRBV20-1 and TRBJ2-5; TRBD2 matches at 10 bases. With 5 bases clipped from V and 3 bases from J, the junction kept 3 bases outside the gene matches. This CDR3 region has 13 residues. Germline loops: CDR1 DFQATT, CDR2 SNEGSKA (reference sequence). Written as DNA, the CDR3 is TGCAGTGCTGCCCTAGCGGGGGAAGAGACCCAGTACTTC. This encodes CSAALAGEETQYF.

A word on this clonotype: Since no conserved phenylalanine or tryptophan closes the CDR3, a read error is the likely cause. Because the CDR3's place on the DNA is in doubt, the DNA is left out and the CDR3 is given as listed by TCRdb. J is TRBJ1-2 and V is TRBV6-6; the table calls TRBD1, which could not be checked here. The CDR3 has 15 amino acids, counting both end residues. Germline CDR1 is MNHNY and CDR2 is SVGAGI (reference sequence). This CDR3 is CASSYSAQGAAGYSC.

Comments on this clonotype: This may arise from a read error, as a much more abundant clone is one base away. The chain uses TRBV4-3 and TRBJ2-1; 11 nucleotides agree with TRBD2. This CDR3 region has 17 residues. After removal of 3 bases from V and 9 bases from J, the junction contained 13 bases not matched to a gene. The germline V gene encodes CDR1 LGHNA and CDR2 YSLEER. The CDR3 nucleotides read TGCGCCAGCAGCCACGAGCCCCCCGTAGCGGGAGGGACTGAGCAGTTCTTC. This encodes CASSHEPPVAGGTEQFF.

Details on this clonotype: The junction and the germline gene differ at one end; a read error may be behind it. The chain carries TRBV11-2 and TRBJ2-5; D not resolved. Germline values: CDR1 SGHAT, CDR2 FQNNGV. The CDR3 length is 13 residues. CDR3 region: CASSLGQQDTRYF. DNA for the CDR3: TGTGCCAGCAGCTTAGGCCAGCAAGATACCCGGTACTTC.

The V and J genes are TRBV7-8 and TRBJ1-1; TRBD1 matches 7 bases. CDR1 is SGHVS, CDR2 FQNEAQ, per germline. Trimming cost V 5 bases and J 8 bases; bases outside gene matches: 11. The CDR3 loop spans 14 amino acids. CDR3 protein: CASSRSRTGPEAFF. In DNA, the CDR3 is TGTGCCAGCAGCCGATCTAGGACAGGCCCCGAAGCTTTCTTT.

Comments on this clonotype: Possible read error: a much larger clone is one base away. This chain joins TRBV6-1 and TRBJ2-3; 12 nucleotides agree with TRBD2. V trimming: 4 bases; J trimming: 4 bases; junction bases outside the gene matches: 3. The CDR3 spans 15 residues. From germline, CDR1 is MNHNS and CDR2 SASEGT. The DNA of the CDR3 is TGTGCCAGCAGTGGAGCTAGCGGGGGGGCAGATACGCAGTATTTT. This gives the protein CASSGASGGADTQYF.

Concerning this clonotype itself: One base away lies a much larger clone, so this may be a sequencing read error. This chain connects TRBV4-2 to TRBJ1-5; D gene uncertain. The CDR3 contains 13 residues. Germline-derived CDR1 and CDR2 are LGHNA and YNFKEQ. The CDR3 spells CANSPRHNQPQHF. The CDR3 DNA reads TGTGCCAACAGCCCTCGGCACAATCAGCCCCAGCATTTT.

As regards this clonotype: One end of the junction does not line up with germline, which may come from a read error. The genes are TRBV11-3 and TRBJ2-7; 9 bases align to TRBD2. CDR1 is SGHNT, CDR2 YENEEA, per germline. The CDR3 sequence is 14 residues long. CDR3: CASSRCGRADELYF. The CDR3 DNA follows: TGTGCCAGCAGCCGTTGCGGGAGGGCCGACGAGCTGTACTTC.